The T cell receptor beta chain under discussion was sequenced for a study of vaccination and CD4 T cells after COVID-19. Study information: Cultures acting as controls obtained a CEFX pool, an HIV-1 Nef pool, or no peptide.

Documented treatment: roughly 10-day PBMC culture with coronavirus spike peptide pools or control peptides (ViraFEST assay). In the ViraFEST assay, peptide-pool expansion preceded TCR sequencing of expanded clonotypes. PCR tests turned positive between March and December 2020, before US Alpha, Beta and Delta variants. V dropped 6 bases and J dropped 6 bases, with 11 bases sitting between them. CDR1 and CDR2 (germline): SEHNR, FQNEAQ (reference sequence). The CDR3 extends over 13 amino acids. Details on this clonotype: What it binds is not known.

Oncomine TCR Beta short-read sequencing was applied to DNA from cultured CD4+ T cells. Genomic DNA was isolated from CD4+ T cells that had been cultured. TCRdb processed the PCR reads anew with MiXCR; each CDR3 protein has one entry. The data hold about 25,000 distinct CDR3 sequences, with around 45% observed a single time. The V call is TRBV7-9, the J call TRBJ2-2; D may match TRBD1 or TRBD2 (5 bases each). This sequence was found in a human donor who had recovered from COVID-19. Sequenced material: CD4+ T cells from blood, cultured in vitro. The CDR3 nucleotides read TGTGCCAGCAGGGAGAGGGGCCCCGGGGAGCTGTTTTTT. Its protein product is CASRERGPGELFF. The variable domain in full, completed from reference TRBV7-9 and TRBJ2-2, reads DTGVSQNPRHKITKRGQNVTFRCDPISEHNRLYWYRQTLGQGPEFLTYFQNEAQLEKSRLLSDRFSAERPKGSFSTLEIQRTEQGDSAMYLCASRERGPGELFFGEGSRLTVL.